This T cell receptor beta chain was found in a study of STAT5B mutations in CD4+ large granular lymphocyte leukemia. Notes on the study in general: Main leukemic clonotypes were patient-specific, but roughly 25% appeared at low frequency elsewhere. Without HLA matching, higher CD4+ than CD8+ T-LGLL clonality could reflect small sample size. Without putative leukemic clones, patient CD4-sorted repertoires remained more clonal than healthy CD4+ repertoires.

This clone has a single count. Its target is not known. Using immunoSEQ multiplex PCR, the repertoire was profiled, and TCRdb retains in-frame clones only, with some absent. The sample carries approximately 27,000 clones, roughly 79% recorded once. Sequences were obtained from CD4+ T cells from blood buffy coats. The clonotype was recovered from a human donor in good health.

CDR3 in DNA: TGCGCCAGCAGCTTACAGACAGGGAATAATTCACCCCTCCACTTT. It encodes CASSLQTGNNSPLHF. This chain connects TRBV5-1 to TRBJ1-6; TRBD1 matches 7 bases. V lost 2 bases, J lost 5 bases, and 4 bases stayed unmatched. The germline V gene encodes CDR1 SGHRS and CDR2 YFSETQ. The CDR3 covers 15 residues.